The 8 T cell receptor beta chains reported below all come from one sample, sequenced in a study of T cell responses to AZD1222 COVID-19 vaccine. Some clones are missing from TCRdb's copy, which holds only in-frame ones; the method was immunoSEQ multiplex PCR. The table shows approximately 160,000 clones, with about nine tenths occurring only once. Sequencing was performed on peripheral blood, taken on day 0 of AZD1222 vaccination. These TCRs come from an adult in good health.

This rearrangement joins TRBV7-3 to TRBJ2-6; weak D call: TRBD1 (5 bases). V was cut by 5 bases and J by 1 base, with 9 bases left in between. CDR1 and CDR2 from the germline V gene are SGHTA and FQGTGA. The CDR3 loop spans 15 amino acids. Here the CDR3 reads CASSRQISGANVLTF. CDR3 DNA: TGTGCCAGCAGCCGACAGATTTCTGGGGCCAACGTCCTGACTTTC.

The V and J genes are TRBV5-1 and TRBJ1-6; TRBD1 aligns across 8 bases. J lost 9 bases, V lost 4 bases, and 3 bases had no gene match. The CDR3 totals 13 residues. Germline V gene lookup returns CDR1 SGHRS and CDR2 YFSETQ. DNA for the CDR3: TGCGCCAGCAGCCAGGGGGCAACTTCACCCCTCCACTTT. Translated, it gives CASSQGATSPLHF.

The chain couples TRBV6-5 to TRBJ2-3, with TRBD2 matching 10 bases. In germline, CDR1 is MNHEY, CDR2 SVGAGI. The CDR3 sequence is 15 residues long. V shed 7 bases and J 2 bases; nucleotides not matched to a gene: 6. CDR3 in amino acids: CASTASGGSTDTQYF. The CDR3 DNA reads as TGTGCCAGCACGGCTAGCGGGGGATCCACAGATACGCAGTATTTT.

This chain links TRBV18 with TRBJ1-2; 7 nucleotides match TRBD1. The CDR3 runs 15 residues. Per the germline V gene, CDR1 is KGHSH and CDR2 is LQKENI. J was trimmed by 3 bases and V by 4 bases; bases with no gene match: 8. CDR3 sequence (DNA): TGTGCCAGCTCACTGACGGACAGGCCTTACTATGGCTACACCTTC. It yields the protein CASSLTDRPYYGYTF.

The chain links TRBV7-2 to TRBJ2-3; D is uncertain. Germline CDR1 and CDR2: SGHTA and FQGNSA. V lost 3 bases to trimming and J lost 0 bases, with 4 bases between them. The CDR3 has 13 residues. CDR3: CASSFASTDTQYF. DNA for the CDR3: TGTGCCAGCAGCTTTGCCAGCACAGATACGCAGTATTTT.

V usage is TRBV5-4 and J usage is TRBJ1-4, with D unresolved. CDR3 length: 14 residues. V lost 4 bases and J lost 8, with 15 bases in between. Germline-derived CDR1 and CDR2 are SGHNT and YYREEE (reference sequence). The CDR3 sequence: CASSRGLGEEKLFF. The CDR3 DNA reads as TGTGCCAGCAGCCGGGGTCTTGGCGAGGAAAAACTGTTTTTT.

The J gene is TRBJ1-1, the V gene TRBV27; 7 nucleotides align to TRBD1. The CDR3 spans 14 residues. In germline, CDR1 is MNHEY, CDR2 SMNVEV (reference sequence). After removal of 3 bases from V and 5 bases from J, the junction contained 6 bases not matched to a gene. In nucleotides, the CDR3 is TGTGCCAGCAGTTTGACAGGGATCAGTACTGAAGCTTTCTTT. Its protein is CASSLTGISTEAFF.

The chain combines TRBV6-5 with TRBJ1-6, with D maybe TRBD1 (6 bases). V lost 5 bases and J lost 3, with 8 bases in between. The germline gives CDR1 MNHEY, CDR2 SVGAGI. The CDR3 length is 14 residues. The CDR3 loop is CASSRDNYNSPLHF. The CDR3 DNA follows: TGTGCCAGCAGTCGGGACAACTATAATTCACCCCTCCACTTT.